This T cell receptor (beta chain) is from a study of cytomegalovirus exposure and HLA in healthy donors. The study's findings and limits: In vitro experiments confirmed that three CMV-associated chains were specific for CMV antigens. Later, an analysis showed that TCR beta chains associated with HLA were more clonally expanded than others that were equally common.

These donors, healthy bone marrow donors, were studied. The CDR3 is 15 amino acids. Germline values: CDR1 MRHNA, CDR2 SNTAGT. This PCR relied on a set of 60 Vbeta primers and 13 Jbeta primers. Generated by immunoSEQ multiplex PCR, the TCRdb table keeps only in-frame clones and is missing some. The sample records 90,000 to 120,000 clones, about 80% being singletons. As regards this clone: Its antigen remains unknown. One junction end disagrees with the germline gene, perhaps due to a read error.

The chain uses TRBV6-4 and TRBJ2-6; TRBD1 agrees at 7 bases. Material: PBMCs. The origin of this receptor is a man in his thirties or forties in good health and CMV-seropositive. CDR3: CASSRDSSGANGLTF. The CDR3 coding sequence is TGTGCCAGCAGTCGGGACAGCTCTGGGGCCAACGGCCTGACTTTC.